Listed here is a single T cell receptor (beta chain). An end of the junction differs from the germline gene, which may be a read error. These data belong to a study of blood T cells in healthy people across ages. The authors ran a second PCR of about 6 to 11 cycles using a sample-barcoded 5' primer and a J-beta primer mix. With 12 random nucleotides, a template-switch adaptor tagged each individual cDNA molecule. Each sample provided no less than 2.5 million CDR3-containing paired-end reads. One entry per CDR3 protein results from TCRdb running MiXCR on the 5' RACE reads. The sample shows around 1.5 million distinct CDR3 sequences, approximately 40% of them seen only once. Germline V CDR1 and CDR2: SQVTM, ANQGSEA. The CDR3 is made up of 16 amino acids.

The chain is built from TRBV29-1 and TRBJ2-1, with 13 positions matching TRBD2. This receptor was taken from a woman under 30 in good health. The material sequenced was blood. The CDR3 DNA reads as TGCAGCGTAGAACTAGCGGGAGGGCTGTTGTTCAATGAGCAGCTCTTC. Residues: CSVELAGGLLFNEQLF.